These 21 T cell receptor beta chains came from one sample sequenced in a study of cytomegalovirus exposure and HLA in healthy donors. The primer mix had 60 Vbeta and 13 Jbeta primers. Data came from immunoSEQ multiplex PCR; TCRdb stores just in-frame clones and leaves some out. Of about 110,000 clones in the sample, about 70% were seen once. The sequenced sample consisted of PBMCs. Source of these receptors: a man aged 25-45 years in good health and CMV-seropositive.

This chain joins TRBV6-1 and TRBJ2-5, with D uncertain. Trimming cost V 6 bases and J 3 bases, with 14 bases left between them. This CDR3 has 14 residues. Germline V gene lookup returns CDR1 MNHNS and CDR2 SASEGT. The CDR3 DNA is TGTGCCAGCAGAGACCCGGGTCCCAAAGAGACCCAGTACTTC. It yields the protein CASRDPGPKETQYF.

The chain links TRBV15 to TRBJ1-2, with 8 bases identical to TRBD1. The CDR3 sequence is 19 residues long. V shed 0 bases and J 3 bases; nucleotides not matched to a gene: 15. Germline V gives CDR1 LNHNV, CDR2 YYDKDF (reference sequence). Here the CDR3 reads CATSRDSWRTGFGYYGYTF. DNA for the CDR3: TGTGCCACCAGCAGAGATTCGTGGAGGACAGGGTTTGGATACTATGGCTACACCTTC. The entire variable domain, with the rest obtained from reference TRBV15 and TRBJ1-2, is as follows: DAMVIQNPRYQVTQFGKPVTLSCSQTLNHNVMYWYQQKSSQAPKLLFHYYDKDFNNEADTPDNFQSRRPNTSFCFLDIRSPGLGDTAMYLCATSRDSWRTGFGYYGYTFGSGTRLTVV.

This clone was recorded at least ten times. The rearrangement joins TRBV2 to TRBJ2-7; the D gene is possibly TRBD1 (6 bases). V was shortened by 4 bases and J by 4 bases, with 8 bases between the two germline ends. This CDR3 contains 12 residues. Germline loops: CDR1 SNHLY, CDR2 FYNNEI. The CDR3, as DNA: TGTGCCAGCAGTGGTCAGGGGTACGAGCAGTACTTC. Protein sequence: CASSGQGYEQYF.

This chain connects TRBV10-3 to TRBJ2-1; TRBD2 matches 10 bases. V lost 5 bases and J lost 3; bases outside the gene matches: 4. CDR1 and CDR2 (germline): ENHRY, SYGVKD. This CDR3 is built from 15 residues. The CDR3 spells CAISFGTSDYNEQFF. CDR3 DNA: TGTGCCATCAGTTTCGGGACTAGCGACTACAATGAGCAGTTCTTC.

This clone has a handful of counts. This chain joins TRBV2 and TRBJ2-2; TRBD2 matches at 9 bases. The V gene end was trimmed by 5 bases and the J gene end by 5 bases; junction bases not matched to a gene: 6. This CDR3 comprises 15 residues. The germline V gene encodes CDR1 SNHLY and CDR2 FYNNEI. Here the CDR3 reads CASSLLAGRTGELFF. CDR3 coding DNA: TGTGCCAGCAGTCTTCTAGCGGGGCGGACCGGGGAGCTGTTTTTT.

The chain joins TRBV7-3 to TRBJ2-1, with a weak D call TRBD1 (6 bases). Germline V gives CDR1 SGHTA, CDR2 FQGTGA. With 5 bases removed from V and 8 bases from J, the gap between germline ends came to 13 bases. The CDR3 has 13 residues. CDR3 region: CASSRRKGDEQFF. The CDR3 DNA reads as TGTGCCAGCAGCCGTAGGAAGGGGGATGAGCAGTTCTTC.

This chain uses TRBV18 with TRBJ2-7; maybe TRBD1 (6 bases). Trimming cost V 5 bases and J 3 bases, with 17 bases left between them. Germline assignment: CDR1 KGHSH and CDR2 LQKENI. The CDR3 contains 15 residues. CDR3 in amino acids: CASSLSGTQYYEQYF. In DNA form, the CDR3 reads TGTGCCAGCTCATTATCCGGGACACAATACTACGAGCAGTACTTC.

This clone was detected only once. Additional DNA sequences in this sample encode the identical CDR3. This chain uses TRBV7-3 with TRBJ2-2; 15 nucleotides line up with TRBD2. J was trimmed by 5 bases and V by 2 bases; bases with no gene match: 0. The germline V gene encodes CDR1 SGHTA and CDR2 FQGTGA. This CDR3 spans 16 amino acids. The CDR3 bases are TGTGCCAGCAGCTTAGGACTAGCGGGGGGGACCGGGGAGCTGTTTTTT. This sequence encodes CASSLGLAGGTGELFF.

This chain joins TRBV11-2 and TRBJ2-1, with a possible D match to TRBD1 (5 bases). Germline V CDR1 and CDR2: SGHAT, FQNNGV. CDR3 length: 17 residues. V was cut by 0 bases and J by 8 bases, with 20 bases left in between. The CDR3 reads CASSLDQALPRRDEQFF. DNA for the CDR3: TGTGCCAGCAGCTTAGATCAGGCCCTACCGCGCAGGGATGAGCAGTTCTTC. Full variable domain (remainder filled in from reference TRBV11-2 and TRBJ2-1): EAGVAQSPRYKIIEKRQSVAFWCNPISGHATLYWYQQILGQGPKLLIQFQNNGVVDDSQLPKDRFSAERLKGVDSTLKIQPAKLEDSAVYLCASSLDQALPRRDEQFFGPGTRLTVL.

The V gene is TRBV29-1, the J gene TRBJ1-1; maybe TRBD1 (5 bases). The germline V gene encodes CDR1 SQVTM and CDR2 ANQGSEA. The CDR3 extends over 14 amino acids. V lost 1 base, J lost 4 bases, and 13 bases lay in between. CDR3 nucleotide sequence: TGCAGCGTTGAAGTCTCGGGGGGGGTCACTGAAGCTTTCTTT. Translating gives CSVEVSGGVTEAFF.

V is TRBV7-9 and J is TRBJ1-1; 9 bases line up with TRBD1. With V trimmed by 1 base and J by 4 bases, 10 bases remained unmatched. This CDR3 has 17 amino acids. Germline values: CDR1 SEHNR, CDR2 FQNEAQ (reference sequence). In DNA form, the CDR3 reads TGTGCCAGCAGCTTAGGGGCACAGGGGGCTGGTACCACTGAAGCTTTCTTT. The encoded protein is CASSLGAQGAGTTEAFF.

This clone appeared once. The genes are TRBV30 and TRBJ2-1, with TRBD2 identical over 10 bases. This CDR3 contains 16 residues. Trimming at V came to 0 bases and at J to 2 bases, leaving 4 bases not matched to a gene. From germline, CDR1 is GTSNPN and CDR2 SVGIG (reference sequence). The CDR3 sequence is CAWSVSGGVPYNEQFF. The CDR3 region has the DNA TGTGCCTGGAGTGTCAGCGGGGGGGTACCCTACAATGAGCAGTTCTTC. The complete variable domain, with remaining parts taken from reference TRBV30 and TRBJ2-1, reads SQTIHQWPATLVQPVGSPLSLECTVEGTSNPNLYWYRQAAGRGLQLLFYSVGIGQISSEVPQNLSASRPQDRQFILSSKKLLLSDSGFYLCAWSVSGGVPYNEQFFGPGTRLTVL.

The V and J genes are TRBV7-9 and TRBJ2-1, with D tentatively TRBD1 (6 bases). Germline lookup yields CDR1 SEHNR and CDR2 FQNEAQ (reference sequence). The CDR3 has 16 residues. The V end lost 1 base, the J end lost 8 bases, and 18 bases lay between the germline ends. CDR3 sequence: CASSLGSGGAFDEQFF. CDR3 bases: TGTGCCAGCAGCTTAGGGTCTGGGGGCGCGTTCGATGAGCAGTTCTTC.

The chain recombines TRBV7-2 with TRBJ2-7; TRBD2 aligns across 8 bases. The germline CDR1 and CDR2 sequences are SGHTA and FQGNSA. V was pared by 5 bases and J by 11 bases, with 17 bases of the junction left unmatched. The CDR3 extends over 15 amino acids. CDR3 bases: TGTGCCAGCAGCCCAGAGGGCGGGAGGCCTTCACTAGAGTACGTC. Residues: CASSPEGGRPSLEYV.

The rearrangement joins TRBV27 to TRBJ1-1; unclear D gene. CDR3 size: 15 residues. V lost 0 bases to trimming and J lost 1 base, with 9 bases between them. The germline V gene has CDR1 MNHEY and CDR2 SMNVEV (reference sequence). CDR3 sequence: CASSLSGGWNTEAFF. The CDR3 DNA follows: TGTGCCAGCAGTTTATCTGGAGGTTGGAACACTGAAGCTTTCTTT.

The genes are TRBV4-1 and TRBJ1-4; unclear D gene. Trimming shortened V by 4 bases and J by 5 bases, and 11 bases separated the two germline ends. CDR3 length equals 14 residues. The germline V gene has CDR1 MGHRA and CDR2 YSYEKL. The CDR3 reads CASSRQYTNEKLFF. DNA for the CDR3: TGCGCCAGCAGCCGGCAGTACACCAATGAAAAACTGTTTTTT.

The chain couples TRBV6-1 to TRBJ1-3; D call uncertain. The CDR3 consists of 15 residues. The V gene lost 8 bases and the J gene lost 2 bases, with 16 bases spanning the gap. Germline V lookup: CDR1 MNHNS, CDR2 SASEGT. The CDR3 DNA reads as TGTGCCAGCTGGACTGTAACTAAGCCTGGAAACACCATATATTTT. Translated, it gives CASWTVTKPGNTIYF.

This chain uses TRBV7-9 with TRBJ2-7, with TRBD1 matching 8 bases. This CDR3 is built from 16 residues. The V segment lost 5 bases and the J segment 2 bases; nucleotides outside the gene matches: 11. Looked up from germline, CDR1 is SEHNR and CDR2 is FQNEAQ (reference sequence). The CDR3 protein is CASSRDRNYGTYEQYF. CDR3 DNA: TGTGCCAGCAGCCGGGACAGGAATTATGGGACCTACGAGCAGTACTTC.

This rearrangement joins TRBV29-1 to TRBJ2-7; perhaps TRBD2 as D (6 bases). Germline CDR1 and CDR2: SQVTM and ANQGSEA. The CDR3 consists of 13 residues. Trimming removed 2 bases from V and 3 bases from J, with 11 bases in between. The CDR3 region is CSVEFGGDYEQYF. As DNA, the CDR3 is TGCAGCGTTGAATTCGGGGGAGACTACGAGCAGTACTTC.

V usage is TRBV28 and J usage is TRBJ2-1, with D perhaps TRBD1 (6 bases). Trimming pared 3 bases from V and 6 bases from J, leaving 12 bases between. CDR1 is MDHEN, CDR2 SYDVKM, per germline. The CDR3 covers 14 residues. This CDR3 is CASSFPTGINEQFF. The CDR3 DNA sequence: TGTGCCAGCAGTTTTCCTACAGGGATCAATGAGCAGTTCTTC.

The chain recombines TRBV5-8 with TRBJ1-1, with 12 bases identical to TRBD1. CDR1 and CDR2 (germline): SGHTS, YDEGEE. The V segment lost 4 bases and the J segment 2 bases; nucleotides outside the gene matches: 9. CDR3 length equals 17 residues. The CDR3 region is CASSARDRGLSNTEAFF. As DNA, the CDR3 is TGTGCCAGCAGCGCCCGGGACAGGGGGCTTTCAAACACTGAAGCTTTCTTT.